This T cell receptor beta chain was documented in a study of blood T cell repertoires in COVID-19. Study at large: PBMCs, B-cell-depleted T cells, or T cells were the source of the cDNA or gDNA that made up the material.

Authors' methods: Amplification with reference gene primers provided the estimates of nucleated cell counts. Here immunoSEQ multiplex PCR was the method, and the copy in TCRdb shows in-frame clones only, minus some. The D gene and trimming were derived from the DNA, and the V and J assignments and clone size from that table. The sample includes approximately 290,000 clones, roughly 92% of them seen just once. Followed longitudinally, the Seattle patients had been enrolled during active infection. The germline CDR1 and CDR2 sequences are LGHDT and YNNKEL (reference sequence). Trimming took 0 bases from V and 3 from J, leaving 22 bases between them. This CDR3 has 19 residues.

The receptor was isolated from a woman between 25 and 40 years old with COVID-19, enrolled during active disease. The rearrangement uses TRBV3-1 (or the pseudogene TRBV3-2) and TRBJ2-3; D might be TRBD1 (6 bases). The sequenced sample was peripheral blood. CDR3 protein: CASSQDYLPTGSGTDTQYF. The DNA for the CDR3 is TGTGCCAGCAGCCAAGATTACCTACCGACAGGCTCTGGAACAGATACGCAGTATTTT.